This T cell receptor beta chain was sequenced during a study of radiotherapy plus CTLA-4 blockade in lung cancer. For the study at large: Overall, roughly 17% of patients showed an objective response, while over 25% attained disease control. Points from the study as a whole: The best prediction of response reportedly came from early blood T cell clone dynamics, with interferon-beta. Expansion in blood of tumor-derived TCR clones was seen after radiotherapy plus ipilimumab.

Patients with chemo-refractory metastatic non-small-cell lung cancer received focal radiation plus CTLA-4 blockade with ipilimumab. CDR1 and CDR2 from the germline V gene are LGHNT and FRNRAP. Losses at the gene ends were 1 base for V and 2 bases for J; bases not matched to a gene: 2. The CDR3 totals 15 residues. The repertoire was sequenced with immunoSEQ multiplex PCR; TCRdb's copy has only in-frame clones and lacks some. The table lists 50,000 to 65,000 clones, over 70% of them singletons. This clone was detected a few times. Antigen unknown. This rearrangement joins TRBV12-5 to TRBJ1-5; 7 bases agree with TRBD1. The origin of this receptor is a human donor with non-small cell lung cancer who had a partial response to radiotherapy plus ipilimumab. Sequenced material: peripheral blood, taken from a patient treated with radiotherapy plus ipilimumab. CDR3 loop: CASGLATGGNQPQHF. The CDR3, as DNA: TGTGCTAGTGGTTTGGCAACAGGGGGCAATCAGCCCCAGCATTTT.